These 25 T cell receptor beta chains originate from one sample sequenced in a study of identical twins. TCRdb called the 5' RACE reads again in MiXCR, with one record for every CDR3 protein. The profile shows roughly 280,000 distinct CDR3 sequences, over 8.5% of them singletons. In addition, the sample was reused for a study of yellow fever vaccine responses in identical twins.

The sequenced sample consisted of CD8+ T cells sorted from blood. These receptors were taken from a young woman in good health.

This clonotype was observed a few times. This chain joins TRBV6-2 or TRBV6-3 and TRBJ1-5, with D tentatively TRBD1 (5 bases). This CDR3 is 13 amino acids long. V lost 4 bases and J 3 bases, leaving 7 bases between the germline ends. Germline lookup yields CDR1 MNHEY and CDR2 SVGEGT. CDR3 protein: CASSSGPNQPQHF. The DNA for the CDR3 is TGTGCCAGCAGTTCAGGGCCCAATCAGCCCCAGCATTTT.

This clonotype was observed at least ten times. The chain is built from TRBV20-1 and TRBJ2-1, with 8 bases aligning to TRBD2. V lost 3 bases and J lost 2; bases outside the gene matches: 6. The CDR3 is 15 residues long. Germline V gene sequence: CDR1 DFQATT, CDR2 SNEGSKA (reference sequence). CDR3 in amino acids: CSASFPGGTYNEQFF. The CDR3 DNA is TGCAGTGCTAGTTTCCCGGGAGGGACCTACAATGAGCAGTTCTTC.

This clonotype was found a few times. As DNA, the CDR3 is TGTGCCTGGAAGCTGGGGGCCTACGAGCAGTACTTC. The encoded protein is CAWKLGAYEQYF. The gene calls are TRBV30 and TRBJ2-7; D may be TRBD1 or TRBD2 (5 bases each). Trimming pared 4 bases from V and 2 bases from J, leaving 9 bases between. The V gene's germline CDR1 is GTSNPN and CDR2 SVGIG (reference sequence). The CDR3 is 12 residues long.

This rearrangement joins TRBV6-1 to TRBJ2-3; TRBD2 aligns across 8 bases. The CDR3 totals 17 residues. Trimming cost V 7 bases and J 2 bases; bases outside gene matches: 14. Germline loops: CDR1 MNHNS, CDR2 SASEGT. DNA of the CDR3: TGTGCCAGCACCCTGGAAGCGGGGGAGCTTATCACAGATACGCAGTATTTT. Its protein is CASTLEAGELITDTQYF.

This clonotype was counted many times. The chain couples TRBV6-1 to TRBJ2-7, with D possibly matching TRBD1 (5 bases). CDR1 is MNHNS and CDR2 is SASEGT in the germline V gene. CDR3 length equals 14 residues. V lost 5 bases and J lost 0, with 11 bases in between. The CDR3 DNA is TGTGCCAGCAGTCAGTACAGGTCCTCCTACGAGCAGTACTTC. It is translated as CASSQYRSSYEQYF.

Ten or more counts support this clonotype. The V call is TRBV29-1, the J call TRBJ1-3; D unclear. CDR3 length: 16 amino acids. Trimming shortened V by 4 bases and J by 2 bases, and 18 bases separated the two germline ends. Germline CDR1 SQVTM, CDR2 ANQGSEA. Written as DNA, the CDR3 is TGCAGCGTTGGAGACGCCGACGGCCGGCCTGGAAACACCATATATTTT. This encodes CSVGDADGRPGNTIYF.

This clonotype occurred many times. Here the CDR3 DNA reads TGTGCCAGCAGCCCATTGAGGGCGGAAATATTCACAGATACGCAGTATTTT. Translated: CASSPLRAEIFTDTQYF. The chain combines TRBV5-6 with TRBJ2-3, with D possibly TRBD2 on 5 matching bases. Trimming took off 4 bases at V and 2 bases at J, with 20 bases between the two ends. Per germline, CDR1 SGHDT and CDR2 YYEEEE. The CDR3 covers 17 residues. The full variable domain, with the rest looked up from reference TRBV5-6 and TRBJ2-3, is DAGVTQSPTHLIKTRGQQVTLRCSPKSGHDTVSWYQQALGQGPQFIFQYYEEEERQRGNFPDRFSGHQFPNYSSELNVNALLLGDSALYLCASSPLRAEIFTDTQYFGPGTRLTVL.

At least ten counts were recorded for this clonotype. The J gene is TRBJ2-7, the V gene TRBV29-1; TRBD2 agrees at 10 bases. Germline trimming cut 0 bases from V and 4 bases from J; bases unmatched to any gene: 3. The CDR3 has 14 residues. CDR1 is SQVTM, CDR2 ANQGSEA, per germline. CDR3 in DNA: TGCAGCGTTGAAGATCAGACTAGCGGGTACGAGCAGTACTTC. It encodes CSVEDQTSGYEQYF.

The chain is built from TRBV29-1 and TRBJ2-7; perhaps D is TRBD1 or TRBD2 (6 bases each). The germline CDR1 and CDR2 sequences are SQVTM and ANQGSEA. V lost 0 bases and J lost 4, with 16 bases in between. The CDR3 extends over 15 amino acids. CDR3 DNA sequence: TGCAGCGTTGAAGATGCGGGAATAGGGGGATACGAGCAGTACTTC. Its protein product is CSVEDAGIGGYEQYF.

Regarding this clonotype: This may be a read error: a much more frequent sequence differs by one nucleotide. The gene calls are TRBV11-2 and TRBJ2-7; D ambiguous. CDR1 and CDR2 from the germline V gene are SGHAT and FQNNGV. The CDR3 contains 11 residues. The V and J ends lost 5 bases and 2 bases respectively, with 4 bases between them. The CDR3 DNA reads as TGTGCCAGCAGCATGACCTACGAGCAGTACTTC. Protein product: CASSMTYEQYF.

The chain carries TRBV6-2 or TRBV6-3 and TRBJ2-1; weak D call: TRBD2 (6 bases). The CDR3 length is 14 residues. CDR1 is MNHEY and CDR2 is SVGEGT in the germline V gene. With 7 bases removed from V and 7 bases from J, the gap between germline ends came to 17 bases. CDR3 region: CASTAFGSGNEQFF. Written as DNA, the CDR3 is TGTGCCAGCACGGCCTTTGGAAGCGGGAATGAGCAGTTCTTC.

This clonotype was observed many times. The CDR3 coding sequence is TGTGCCAGCAGGCCGAAAGGGGGCTATAGCAATCAGCCCCAGCATTTT. Translating it yields CASRPKGGYSNQPQHF. This chain links TRBV6-1 with TRBJ1-5; 7 positions match TRBD1. The ends lost 6 bases at V and 0 bases at J; junction bases unmatched: 8. Germline lookup yields CDR1 MNHNS and CDR2 SASEGT. CDR3 length: 16 residues.

This clonotype was detected many times. This chain joins TRBV11-1 and TRBJ2-1; 16 nucleotides agree with TRBD2. This CDR3 contains 18 residues. J was trimmed by 8 bases and V by 5 bases; bases with no gene match: 12. Germline lookup yields CDR1 SGHAT and CDR2 FQDESV (reference sequence). The CDR3 sequence is CASSPPLGLAGGRDEQFF. In DNA form, the CDR3 reads TGTGCCAGCAGCCCCCCCCTGGGACTAGCGGGAGGGAGGGATGAGCAGTTCTTC.

There are a few counts of this clonotype. The chain uses TRBV11-2 and TRBJ2-2, with 12 bases matching TRBD2. Germline values: CDR1 SGHAT, CDR2 FQNNGV. CDR3 size: 16 residues. V was clipped by 5 bases and J by 4 bases; unmatched bases: 5. CDR3 coding DNA: TGTGCCAGCAGCGCTGCTAGCGGGAGGGCCACCGGGGAGCTGTTTTTT. This encodes CASSAASGRATGELFF. Variable domain in full (rest from reference TRBV11-2 and TRBJ2-2): EAGVAQSPRYKIIEKRQSVAFWCNPISGHATLYWYQQILGQGPKLLIQFQNNGVVDDSQLPKDRFSAERLKGVDSTLKIQPAKLEDSAVYLCASSAASGRATGELFFGEGSRLTVL.

The rearrangement joins TRBV29-1 to TRBJ1-1; D unresolved. Germline V gene data show CDR1 as SQVTM and CDR2 as ANQGSEA. Trimming left V 7 bases short and J 3 bases short, with 15 bases between. The CDR3 spans 13 residues. CDR3 DNA: TGCAGCGCCGGCCCTGTGGAGGACACTGAAGCTTTCTTT. Its translation is CSAGPVEDTEAFF.

This clonotype has more than one count but fewer than ten. V is TRBV29-1 and J is TRBJ2-3, with 7 bases aligning to TRBD1. CDR1 is SQVTM, CDR2 ANQGSEA, per germline. Trimming removed 6 bases from V and 10 bases from J; junction bases left unmatched: 10. The CDR3 length is 12 residues. The CDR3 is CSVTGLGLPQYF. Written as DNA, the CDR3 is TGCAGCGTGACAGGGCTAGGTCTCCCGCAGTATTTT.

CDR3 protein: CASSRFYLEETLSYEQYF. In DNA form, the CDR3 reads TGCGCCAGCAGCCGATTTTACCTAGAAGAAACCCTTTCCTACGAGCAGTACTTC. The chain couples TRBV4-1 to TRBJ2-7; D is ambiguous. V was clipped by 4 bases and J by 1 base, with 23 bases between them. The germline CDR1 and CDR2 sequences are MGHRA and YSYEKL. The CDR3 length is 18 residues.

This clonotype was detected ten times or more. CDR3 residues: CASPDRVQETQYF. CDR3 in DNA: TGTGCCAGCCCCGACAGGGTCCAAGAGACCCAGTACTTC. V gene TRBV25-1 combines with J gene TRBJ2-5; the match to TRBD1 covers 7 bases. Looked up from germline, CDR1 is MGHDK and CDR2 is SYGVNS. This CDR3 has 13 residues. V was pared by 8 bases and J by 1 base, with 4 bases of the junction left unmatched.

The V gene is TRBV20-1, the J gene TRBJ1-1; D uncertain. Trimming took off 3 bases at V and 1 base at J, with 6 bases between the two ends. Germline values: CDR1 DFQATT, CDR2 SNEGSKA (reference sequence). The length of the CDR3 is 12 residues. The CDR3: CSASAGNTEAFF. The CDR3 DNA is TGCAGTGCTAGCGCAGGGAACACTGAAGCTTTCTTT.

This clonotype was seen repeatedly, ten times or more. This sequence joins TRBV20-1 and TRBJ2-7; D unclear. The CDR3 has 14 residues. Trimming took off 0 bases at V and 2 bases at J, with 11 bases between the two ends. Per germline, CDR1 DFQATT and CDR2 SNEGSKA (reference sequence). CDR3 region: CSARDYTSAYEQYF. CDR3 coding DNA: TGCAGTGCTAGAGATTACACGAGTGCCTACGAGCAGTACTTC.

The gene calls are TRBV6-6 and TRBJ2-7; a weak D match, TRBD1 (5 bases). This CDR3 has 12 amino acids. V gave up 8 bases and J gave up 2 bases, with 10 bases separating them. The germline V gene encodes CDR1 MNHNY and CDR2 SVGAGI (reference sequence). DNA for the CDR3: TGTGCCAGCTGCAGGGTTACCTACGAGCAGTACTTC. This codes for CASCRVTYEQYF.

This clonotype was detected many times. The chain combines TRBV4-2 with TRBJ1-4; D unresolved. Per the germline V gene, CDR1 is LGHNA and CDR2 is YNFKEQ. With 0 bases removed from V and 1 base from J, the gap between germline ends came to 9 bases. The CDR3 is 16 residues long. CDR3 amino acids: CASSQENAGTNEKLFF. CDR3 DNA: TGTGCCAGCAGCCAAGAAAATGCTGGAACTAATGAAAAACTGTTTTTT.

This clonotype was counted between two and nine times. The chain couples TRBV4-3 to TRBJ1-1; D ambiguous. The CDR3 has 15 residues. Germline values: CDR1 LGHNA, CDR2 YSLEER. V was clipped by 0 bases and J by 4 bases, with 12 bases between them. Here the CDR3 reads CASSQDLSARTEAFF. DNA of the CDR3: TGCGCCAGCAGCCAAGATCTATCAGCTCGCACTGAAGCTTTCTTT.

This chain uses TRBV20-1 with TRBJ2-5, with D unclear. The V end lost 1 base, the J end lost 5 bases, and 20 bases lay between the germline ends. Per the germline V gene, CDR1 is DFQATT and CDR2 is SNEGSKA (reference sequence). CDR3 length: 16 residues. CDR3 amino acids: CSARAFRNLLDETQYF. The CDR3 nucleotides are TGCAGTGCTAGAGCGTTTCGTAACCTCCTGGACGAGACCCAGTACTTC.

The rearrangement uses TRBV7-2 and TRBJ2-1, with D hard to call. CDR3 size: 13 residues. Trimming pared 5 bases from V and 6 bases from J, leaving 11 bases between. Germline loops: CDR1 SGHTA, CDR2 FQGNSA. This chain's CDR3 is CASSPQMINEQFF. In DNA form, the CDR3 reads TGTGCCAGCAGCCCTCAGATGATCAATGAGCAGTTCTTC.